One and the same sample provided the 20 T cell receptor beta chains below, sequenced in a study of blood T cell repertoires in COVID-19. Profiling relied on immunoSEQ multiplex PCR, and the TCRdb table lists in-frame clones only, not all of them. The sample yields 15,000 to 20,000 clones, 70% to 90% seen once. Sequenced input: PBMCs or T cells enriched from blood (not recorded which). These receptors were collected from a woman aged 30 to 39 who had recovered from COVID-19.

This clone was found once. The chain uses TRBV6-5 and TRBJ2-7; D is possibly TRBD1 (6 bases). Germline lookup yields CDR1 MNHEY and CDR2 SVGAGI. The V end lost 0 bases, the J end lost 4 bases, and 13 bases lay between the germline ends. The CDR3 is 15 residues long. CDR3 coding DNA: TGTGCCAGCAGTTACTCGACAGGTGGCGGGTACGAGCAGTACTTC. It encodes CASSYSTGGGYEQYF.

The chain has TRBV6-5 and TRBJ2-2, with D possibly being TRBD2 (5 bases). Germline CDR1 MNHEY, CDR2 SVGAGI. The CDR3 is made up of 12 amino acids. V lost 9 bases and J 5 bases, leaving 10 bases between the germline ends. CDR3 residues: CASTGNTGELFF. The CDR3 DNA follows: TGTGCCAGTACGGGGAATACCGGGGAGCTGTTTTTT.

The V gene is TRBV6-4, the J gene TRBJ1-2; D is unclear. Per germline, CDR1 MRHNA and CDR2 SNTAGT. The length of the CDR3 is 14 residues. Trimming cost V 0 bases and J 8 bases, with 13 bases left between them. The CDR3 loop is CASSDSEGGKGYTF. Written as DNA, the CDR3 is TGTGCCAGCAGTGACTCCGAGGGAGGGAAGGGCTACACCTTC.

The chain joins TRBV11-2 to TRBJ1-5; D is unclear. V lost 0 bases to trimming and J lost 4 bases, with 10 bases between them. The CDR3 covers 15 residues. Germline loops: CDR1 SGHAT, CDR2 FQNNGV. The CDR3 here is CASSLDWGGNQPQHF. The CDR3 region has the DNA TGTGCCAGCAGCTTAGACTGGGGAGGGAATCAGCCCCAGCATTTT.

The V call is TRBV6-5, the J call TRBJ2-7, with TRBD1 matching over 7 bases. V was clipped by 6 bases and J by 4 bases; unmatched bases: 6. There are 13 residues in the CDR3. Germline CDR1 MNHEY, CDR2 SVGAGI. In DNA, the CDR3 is TGTGCCAGCAGCCTACAGGGGTCTTACGAGCAGTACTTC. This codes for CASSLQGSYEQYF.

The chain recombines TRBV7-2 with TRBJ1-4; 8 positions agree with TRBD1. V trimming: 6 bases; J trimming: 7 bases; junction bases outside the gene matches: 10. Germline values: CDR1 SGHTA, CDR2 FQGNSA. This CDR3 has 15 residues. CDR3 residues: CASSSGGLSVEKLFF. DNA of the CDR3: TGTGCCAGCAGTTCAGGGGGCTTATCGGTTGAAAAACTGTTTTTT. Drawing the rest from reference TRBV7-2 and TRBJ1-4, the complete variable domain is GAGVSQSPSNKVTEKGKDVELRCDPISGHTALYWYRQSLGQGLEFLIYFQGNSAPDKSGLPSDRFSAERTGGSVSTLTIQRTQQEDSAVYLCASSSGGLSVEKLFFGSGTQLSVL.

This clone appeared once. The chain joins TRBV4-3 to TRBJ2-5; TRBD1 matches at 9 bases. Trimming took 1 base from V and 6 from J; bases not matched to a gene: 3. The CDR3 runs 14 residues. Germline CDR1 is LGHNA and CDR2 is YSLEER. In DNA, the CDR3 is TGCGCCAGCAGCCAAGGACAGGGGGGGAAGACCCAGTACTTC. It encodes CASSQGQGGKTQYF.

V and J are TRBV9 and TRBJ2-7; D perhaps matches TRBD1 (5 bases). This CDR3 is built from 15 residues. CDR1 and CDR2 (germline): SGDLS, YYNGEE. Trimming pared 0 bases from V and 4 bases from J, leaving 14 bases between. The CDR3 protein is CASSVGVTDPYEQYF. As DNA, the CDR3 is TGTGCCAGCAGCGTAGGTGTGACAGATCCTTACGAGCAGTACTTC.

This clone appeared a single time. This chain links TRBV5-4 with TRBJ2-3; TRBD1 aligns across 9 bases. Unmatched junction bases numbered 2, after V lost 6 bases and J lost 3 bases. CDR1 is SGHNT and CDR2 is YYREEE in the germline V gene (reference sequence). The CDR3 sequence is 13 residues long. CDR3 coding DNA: TGTGCCAGCAAGGGGACAGGGACAGATACGCAGTATTTT. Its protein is CASKGTGTDTQYF. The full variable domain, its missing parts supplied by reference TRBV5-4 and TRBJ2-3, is ETGVTQSPTHLIKTRGQQVTLRCSSQSGHNTVSWYQQALGQGPQFIFQYYREEENGRGNFPPRFSGLQFPNYSSELNVNALELDDSALYLCASKGTGTDTQYFGPGTRLTVL.

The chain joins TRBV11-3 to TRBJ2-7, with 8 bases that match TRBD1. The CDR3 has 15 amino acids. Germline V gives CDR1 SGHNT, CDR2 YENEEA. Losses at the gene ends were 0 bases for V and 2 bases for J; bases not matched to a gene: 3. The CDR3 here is CASSLEGQGPYEQYF. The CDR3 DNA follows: TGTGCCAGCAGCTTAGAAGGACAGGGCCCCTACGAGCAGTACTTC.

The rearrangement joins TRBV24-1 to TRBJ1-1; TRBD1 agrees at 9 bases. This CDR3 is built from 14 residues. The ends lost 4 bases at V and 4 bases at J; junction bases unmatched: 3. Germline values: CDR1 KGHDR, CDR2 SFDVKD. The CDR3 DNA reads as TGTGCCACCAGTGACCACAGGGGGCTCACTGAAGCTTTCTTT. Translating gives CATSDHRGLTEAFF.

The CDR3 coding sequence is TGTGCCAGCAGCCAAGTTGGCCAAAACTCTGGAAACACCATATATTTT. This codes for CASSQVGQNSGNTIYF. The genes are TRBV3-1 (or the pseudogene TRBV3-2) and TRBJ1-3; the D is unclear. The germline gives CDR1 LGHDT, CDR2 YNNKEL (reference sequence). Trimming took off 1 base at V and 0 bases at J, with 10 bases between the two ends. The CDR3 covers 16 residues.

CDR3 coding DNA: TGTGCCAGCAGCCCGACTAGCGGTGATTACAATGAGCAGTTCTTC. It codes for CASSPTSGDYNEQFF. The gene calls are TRBV7-2 and TRBJ2-1, with 9 bases lining up with TRBD2. This CDR3 has 15 amino acids. CDR1 and CDR2 (germline): SGHTA, FQGNSA. With 5 bases clipped from V and 4 bases from J, the junction kept 6 bases outside the gene matches.

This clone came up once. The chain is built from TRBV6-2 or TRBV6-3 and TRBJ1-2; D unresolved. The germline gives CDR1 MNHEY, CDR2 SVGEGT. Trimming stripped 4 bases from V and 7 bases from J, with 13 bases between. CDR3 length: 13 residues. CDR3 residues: CASSLGTSVGYTF. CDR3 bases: TGTGCCAGCAGTTTGGGCACTTCGGTTGGCTACACCTTC.

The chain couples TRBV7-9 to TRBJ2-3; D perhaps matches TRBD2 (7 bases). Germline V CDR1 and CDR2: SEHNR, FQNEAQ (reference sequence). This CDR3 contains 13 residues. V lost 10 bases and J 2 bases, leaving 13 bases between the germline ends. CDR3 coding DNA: TGTGCCACCTCCGGGGGGCCCACAGATACGCAGTATTTT. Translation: CATSGGPTDTQYF.

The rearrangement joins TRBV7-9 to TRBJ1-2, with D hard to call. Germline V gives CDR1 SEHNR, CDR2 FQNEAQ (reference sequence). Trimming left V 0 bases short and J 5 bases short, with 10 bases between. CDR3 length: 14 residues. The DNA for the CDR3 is TGTGCCAGCAGCTTAGCGGCATCTCTTTATGGCTACACCTTC. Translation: CASSLAASLYGYTF. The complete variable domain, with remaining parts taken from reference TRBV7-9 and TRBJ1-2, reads DTGVSQNPRHKITKRGQNVTFRCDPISEHNRLYWYRQTLGQGPEFLTYFQNEAQLEKSRLLSDRFSAERPKGSFSTLEIQRTEQGDSAMYLCASSLAASLYGYTFGSGTRLTVV.

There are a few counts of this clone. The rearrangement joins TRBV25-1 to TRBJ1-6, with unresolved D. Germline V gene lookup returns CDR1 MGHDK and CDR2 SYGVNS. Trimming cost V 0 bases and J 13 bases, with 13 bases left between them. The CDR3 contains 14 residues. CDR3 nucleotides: TGTGCCAGCAGTGAATACGGGGTTGATCGGCCCCTCCACTTT. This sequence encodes CASSEYGVDRPLHF. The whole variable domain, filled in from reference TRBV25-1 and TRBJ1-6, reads EADIYQTPRYLVIGTGKKITLECSQTMGHDKMYWYQQDPGMELHLIHYSYGVNSTEKGDLSSESTVSRIRTEHFPLTLESARPSHTSQYLCASSEYGVDRPLHFGNGTRLTVT.

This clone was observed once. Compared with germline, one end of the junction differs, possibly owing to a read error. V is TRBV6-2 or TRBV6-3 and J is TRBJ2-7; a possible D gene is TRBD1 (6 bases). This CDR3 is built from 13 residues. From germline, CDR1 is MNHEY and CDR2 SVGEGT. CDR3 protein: CASSYSTPPGHHF. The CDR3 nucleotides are TGTGCCAGCAGTTACTCGACCCCCCCGGGACACCACTTC.

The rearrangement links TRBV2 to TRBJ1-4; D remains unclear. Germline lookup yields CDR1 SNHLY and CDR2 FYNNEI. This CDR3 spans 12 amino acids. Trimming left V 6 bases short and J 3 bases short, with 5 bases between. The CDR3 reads CASSSPNEKLFF. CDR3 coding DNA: TGTGCCAGCAGCAGTCCTAATGAAAAACTGTTTTTT.

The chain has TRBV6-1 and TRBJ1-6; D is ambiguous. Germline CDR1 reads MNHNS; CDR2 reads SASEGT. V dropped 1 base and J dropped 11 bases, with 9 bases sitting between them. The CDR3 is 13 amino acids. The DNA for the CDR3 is TGTGCCAGCAGTGAAGGCAGGCCAACACCCCTCCACTTT. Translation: CASSEGRPTPLHF.